The 21 T cell receptor beta chains below come from one sample, sequenced in a study of vaccination and CD4 T cells after COVID-19. Sequencing of DNA taken from cultured CD4+ T cells relied on the Oncomine TCR Beta short-read assay. Each CDR3 protein is one row after TCRdb ran MiXCR on the PCR reads. Here the sample spans about 12,000 distinct CDR3 sequences, over 55% being singletons. Their recognized antigens are unknown. As for treatment: roughly 11-day PBMC culture with coronavirus spike peptide pools or control peptides (ViraFEST assay). The source material was CD4+ T cells from blood, cultured in vitro. These receptor sequences come from a human donor who had recovered from COVID-19.

This sequence joins TRBV6-1 and TRBJ1-5, with D uncertain. The ends were cut back, 4 bases at V and 4 bases at J, with 11 bases in the middle. The CDR3 extends over 14 amino acids. Germline CDR1 and CDR2: MNHNS and SASEGT. The DNA for the CDR3 is TGTGCCAGCAGTGTCAGGAGGGAAAATCAGCCCCAGCATTTT. This translates into CASSVRRENQPQHF.

The chain couples TRBV27 to TRBJ2-1; 7 bases are a match to TRBD1. The germline gives CDR1 MNHEY, CDR2 SMNVEV (reference sequence). The CDR3 covers 14 residues. V gave up 6 bases and J gave up 4 bases; unmatched junction bases: 6. As DNA, the CDR3 is TGTGCCAGCAGCCCGGGACAGTCTTACAATGAGCAGTTCTTC. Its translation: CASSPGQSYNEQFF.

The CDR3 DNA reads TGTGCCAGCTCATACGGAACAGGGGGCGCGGCTGAAGCTTTCTTT. Translation: CASSYGTGGAAEAFF. The chain uses TRBV18 and TRBJ1-1; 9 bases are a match to TRBD1. This CDR3 has 15 residues. Losses at the gene ends were 5 bases for V and 6 bases for J; bases not matched to a gene: 10. From germline, CDR1 is KGHSH and CDR2 LQKENI. Looking up the rest from reference TRBV18 and TRBJ1-1 gives the full variable domain: NAGVMQNPRHLVRRRGQEARLRCSPMKGHSHVYWYRQLPEEGLKFMVYLQKENIIDESGMPKERFSAEFPKEGPSILRIQQVVRGDSAAYFCASSYGTGGAAEAFFGQGTRLTVV.

This clonotype turned up a few times. The genes are TRBV6-2 or TRBV6-3 and TRBJ1-5; D may be TRBD1 (5 bases). V lost 4 bases and J 7 bases, leaving 11 bases between the germline ends. Looked up from germline, CDR1 is MNHEY and CDR2 is SVGEGT. The CDR3 spans 13 residues. Written as DNA, the CDR3 is TGTGCCAGCAGTTTAGGGGATGACCAGCCCCAGCATTTT. It translates to CASSLGDDQPQHF.

The V and J genes are TRBV29-1 and TRBJ1-2; D gene ambiguous. The CDR3 sequence is 13 residues long. Trimming stripped 2 bases from V and 4 bases from J, with 11 bases between. Germline values: CDR1 SQVTM, CDR2 ANQGSEA. For the CDR3, the DNA is TGCAGCGTTGAACGGGTCCAATCCTATGGCTACACCTTC. Protein: CSVERVQSYGYTF.

This clonotype has only a few counts. The V and J genes are TRBV19 and TRBJ2-3; 10 positions match TRBD1. The J segment lost 5 bases and the V segment lost 3 bases, leaving 2 bases of the junction unmatched. Germline-derived CDR1 and CDR2 are LNHDA and SQIVND (reference sequence). There are 14 residues in the CDR3. The CDR3, as DNA: TGTGCCAGTAGTATGGGACAGGGGTTAGATACGCAGTATTTT. Protein: CASSMGQGLDTQYF.

This clonotype has more than one count but fewer than ten. The chain is built from TRBV28 and TRBJ2-2, with TRBD1 matching over 7 bases. Germline V gives CDR1 MDHEN, CDR2 SYDVKM. Trimming took 4 bases from V and 3 from J; bases not matched to a gene: 5. The CDR3 runs to 15 residues. CDR3 residues: CASSSGGWDTGELFF. DNA of the CDR3: TGTGCCAGCAGTTCAGGGGGTTGGGACACCGGGGAGCTGTTTTTT.

The chain uses TRBV7-9 and TRBJ2-5; 7 bases are a match to TRBD1. CDR3 length: 15 amino acids. The ends lost 2 bases at V and 1 base at J; junction bases unmatched: 4. Per the germline V gene, CDR1 is SEHNR and CDR2 is FQNEAQ (reference sequence). The CDR3 nucleotides read TGTGCCAGCAGCTTAACAGGGGTACGCCAAGAGACCCAGTACTTC. This sequence encodes CASSLTGVRQETQYF.

The chain links TRBV7-2 to TRBJ2-2, with 16 nucleotides matching TRBD2. Germline assignment: CDR1 SGHTA and CDR2 FQGNSA. The CDR3 extends over 16 amino acids. Trimming cost V 3 bases and J 5 bases; bases outside gene matches: 0. This CDR3 reads CASSLGLAGGTGELFF. The DNA of the CDR3 is TGTGCCAGCAGCTTGGGACTAGCGGGAGGGACCGGGGAGCTGTTTTTT.

This sequence joins TRBV6-2 or TRBV6-3 and TRBJ1-5; 10 bases match TRBD1. The ends lost 6 bases at V and 9 bases at J; junction bases unmatched: 8. This CDR3 comprises 14 residues. Germline CDR1 reads MNHEY; CDR2 reads SVGEGT. For the CDR3, the DNA is TGTGCCAGCAGCCCGGGACAGGGGAGAAGGCCCCAGCATTTT. Residues: CASSPGQGRRPQHF.

The V call is TRBV12-3 or TRBV12-4, the J call TRBJ2-5, with D unresolved. V gave up 6 bases and J gave up 4 bases, with 9 bases separating them. The CDR3 totals 12 residues. The CDR3 DNA follows: TGTGCCAGCAGGAAAACCTCAGAGACCCAGTACTTC. It specifies CASRKTSETQYF.

The table lists this clonotype with a few counts. The chain recombines TRBV19 with TRBJ2-2, with D unclear. The CDR3 extends over 15 amino acids. In germline, CDR1 is LNHDA, CDR2 SQIVND (reference sequence). Trimming shortened V by 6 bases and J by 0 bases, and 11 bases separated the two germline ends. In nucleotides, the CDR3 is TGTGCCAGTAGGAAACCCTACCCGAACACCGGGGAGCTGTTTTTT. Translated: CASRKPYPNTGELFF. Drawing the rest from reference TRBV19 and TRBJ2-2, the complete variable domain is DGGITQSPKYLFRKEGQNVTLSCEQNLNHDAMYWYRQDPGQGLRLIYYSQIVNDFQKGDIAEGYSVSREKKESFPLTVTSAQKNPTAFYLCASRKPYPNTGELFFGEGSRLTVL.

The rearrangement joins TRBV2 to TRBJ2-1, with D unresolved. The end of the DNA is better explained by TRBJ2-7, so the J call may be wrong. The CDR3 covers 11 residues. Germline CDR1 reads SNHLY; CDR2 reads FYNNEI. The CDR3 coding sequence is TGTGCCAGCAGTGGTTTCTACGAGCAGTACTTC. Protein sequence: CASSGFYEQYF.

The genes are TRBV24-1 and TRBJ1-5; weak D call: TRBD1 (5 bases). Germline V gene sequence: CDR1 KGHDR, CDR2 SFDVKD. The CDR3 has 15 amino acids. Trimming shortened V by 6 bases and J by 6 bases, and 17 bases separated the two germline ends. Here the CDR3 reads CATSSGTSEIQPQHF. The CDR3, as DNA: TGTGCCACCAGTTCCGGGACGTCGGAAATTCAGCCCCAGCATTTT.

This chain links TRBV7-2 with TRBJ2-1, with TRBD2 matching over 7 bases. Trimming at V came to 7 bases and at J to 9 bases, leaving 9 bases not matched to a gene. The CDR3 has 13 amino acids. CDR1 SGHTA and CDR2 FQGNSA come from the germline V gene. The CDR3 DNA reads as TGTGCCAGCACCCAGGTGGGGGGGGGTGAGCAGTTCTTC. Translation gives CASTQVGGGEQFF.

This rearrangement joins TRBV15 to TRBJ2-1; TRBD2 matches 8 bases. Per the germline V gene, CDR1 is LNHNV and CDR2 is YYDKDF (reference sequence). Germline trimming cut 5 bases from V and 3 bases from J; bases unmatched to any gene: 12. This CDR3 has 17 residues. The CDR3 protein is CATSGGGSGTYYNEQFF. In nucleotides, the CDR3 is TGTGCCACCAGCGGAGGGGGTAGCGGGACGTACTACAATGAGCAGTTCTTC.

The chain links TRBV21-1 to TRBJ2-5; the table's D call, TRBD1, has no DNA check behind it. TRBV21-1 is classified as a pseudogene. The CDR3 is made up of 15 amino acids. The CDR3 DNA is TGTGCCAGCAGCAAAGTCGGGACAGATGGAGAGACCCAGTACTTC. It translates to CASSKVGTDGETQYF.

This clonotype was detected only a few times. This chain connects TRBV6-1 to TRBJ2-5; no clear D gene. CDR3 length: 12 amino acids. Germline loops: CDR1 MNHNS, CDR2 SASEGT. V was trimmed by 5 bases and J by 5 bases, leaving 9 bases between them. CDR3 protein: CASSRTRETQYF. CDR3 DNA: TGTGCCAGCAGTCGTACAAGGGAGACCCAGTACTTC.

The chain couples TRBV23-1 to TRBJ2-2; D unresolved. TRBV23-1 is an ORF for which the function is uncertain. The CDR3 length is 18 residues. Trimming stripped 2 bases from V and 2 bases from J, with 18 bases between. The CDR3 nucleotides are TGCGCCAGCAGTCAAATCCTGGTGTGTGCCAGAAACACCGGGGAGCTGTTTTTT. Translated: CASSQILVCARNTGELFF.

This chain connects TRBV15 to TRBJ2-7; 10 bases are shared with TRBD1. The V gene end was trimmed by 2 bases and the J gene end by 4 bases; junction bases not matched to a gene: 11. The germline V gene encodes CDR1 LNHNV and CDR2 YYDKDF (reference sequence). This CDR3 contains 17 residues. The CDR3 reads CATSRSAGDRGRYEQYF. The CDR3 DNA sequence: TGTGCCACCAGCAGATCTGCGGGGGACAGGGGCCGATACGAGCAGTACTTC.

The V gene is TRBV6-2 or TRBV6-3, the J gene TRBJ2-3, with TRBD1 matching 7 bases. The germline gives CDR1 MNHEY, CDR2 SVGEGT. With V trimmed by 3 bases and J by 0 bases, 6 bases remained unmatched. The CDR3 runs 16 residues. The CDR3 loop reads CASSYSDRRSTDTQYF. The CDR3 DNA follows: TGTGCCAGCAGTTATTCGGACAGGCGTAGCACAGATACGCAGTATTTT.